Given below is one T cell receptor (beta chain) in context. This entry is derived from a study of neoadjuvant anti-PD-1 for oral cavity cancer. Across the study: Around day 43, patients without progression received a fourth nivolumab dose before surgery.

Only in-frame clones appear in the TCRdb table, and some are missing; sequencing was by immunoSEQ multiplex PCR. The sample records around 15,000 clones, approximately 70% being singletons. The CDR3 covers 18 residues. Per the germline V gene, CDR1 is SGHDT and CDR2 is YYEEEE. Trimming shortened V by 0 bases and J by 2 bases, and 15 bases separated the two germline ends. The chain employs TRBV5-6 and TRBJ2-6; no firm D call. This material consisted of PBMCs, taken before nivolumab (anti-PD-1) treatment. The clonotype originates from a person aged 40 to 85 with oral cavity squamous cell carcinoma. Here the CDR3 DNA reads TGTGCCAGCAGCTTGGGTAAGAAGGCTCCACCTGGGGCCAACGTCCTGACTTTC. Its translation is CASSLGKKAPPGANVLTF.